These T cell receptor beta chains were read from a single sample in a study of OX40 agonist ivuxolimab in advanced cancers. Data came from immunoSEQ multiplex PCR; TCRdb stores just in-frame clones and leaves some out. The sample lists approximately 23,000 clones, about 90% occurring once. Sequenced here: CD4+ or CD8+ T cells sorted from blood, sampled in a trial of the OX40 agonist ivuxolimab. Receptors were obtained from an adult with an advanced solid tumor such as melanoma, head and neck, liver or kidney cancer. The CDR3 runs from the conserved cysteine through the conserved F or W. D genes are given only for firm matches. Rows may omit the clone size; those that give it use once, few, many or a size class.

TRBD1 | few | TRBJ1-1 | TRBV2 | CASSDLGQGSNTEAFF | TGTGCCAGCAGTGATCTGGGACAGGGATCGAACACTGAAGCTTTCTTT
TRBD2 | few | TRBJ2-1 | TRBV4-1 | CASSLTSGRGNEQFF | TGCGCCAGCAGCCTCACTAGCGGGAGAGGCAATGAGCAGTTCTTC
NA | NA | TRBJ2-2 | TRBV11-2 | CASSLPGELFF | TGTGCCAGCAGCCTCCCCGGGGAGCTGTTTTTT
NA | few | TRBJ1-1 | TRBV7-9 | CASSTTRVTGPSNTEAFF | TGTGCCAGCAGCACCACAAGGGTGACGGGGCCGTCGAACACTGAAGCTTTCTTT
TRBD2 | NA | TRBJ2-3 | TRBV11-2 | CASSSREAFRTSGSHTQYF | TGTGCCAGCAGCTCCCGTGAGGCATTTCGGACTAGCGGGAGCCATACGCAGTATTTT
NA | NA | TRBJ1-2 | TRBV4-2 | CASSQDQGNYGYTF | TGTGCCAGCAGCCAAGATCAGGGGAACTATGGCTACACCTTC
NA | NA | TRBJ2-3 | TRBV13 | CASSLGGNTQYF | TGTGCCAGCAGCCTAGGGGGAAATACGCAGTATTTT
NA | NA | TRBJ2-7 | TRBV9 | CASSGGVGLYEQYF | TGTGCCAGCAGCGGGGGTGTGGGGTTGTACGAGCAGTACTTC
NA | NA | TRBJ2-2 | TRBV28 | CASTLPGTYTGELFF | TGTGCCAGCACCTTACCCGGGACTTACACCGGGGAGCTGTTTTTT
NA | NA | TRBJ2-3 | TRBV4-1 | CASSLLVYGSTRDTQYF | TGCGCCAGCAGCCTCCTTGTGTACGGGAGTACGAGAGATACGCAGTATTTT
NA | NA | TRBJ2-7 | TRBV6-6 | CASSSTTPGGNEQYF | TGTGCCAGCAGTTCGACAACACCCGGAGGGAACGAGCAGTACTTC
TRBD1 | NA | TRBJ2-5 | TRBV9 | CASSASGTGAQETQYF | TGTGCCAGCAGCGCATCCGGGACAGGGGCTCAAGAGACCCAGTACTTC
TRBD2 | NA | TRBJ2-7 | TRBV4-1 | CASSQNSGRAAYEQYF | TGCGCCAGCAGCCAGAATAGCGGGAGGGCCGCCTACGAGCAGTACTTC
TRBD1 | NA | TRBJ1-3 | TRBV27 | CASRLTGGGNTIYF | TGTGCCAGCAGATTGACAGGGGGAGGAAACACCATATATTTT
NA | NA | TRBJ1-1 | TRBV11-2 | CASEKSGEAFF | TGTGCCAGCGAGAAAAGCGGGGAAGCTTTCTTT
TRBD1 | many | TRBJ2-7 | TRBV15 | CATSSDRGSGYEQYF | TGTGCCACCAGCTCCGACAGGGGATCCGGCTACGAGCAGTACTTC
NA | NA | TRBJ2-1 | TRBV10-2 | CASRWTYNEQFF | TGCGCCAGCAGGTGGACCTACAATGAGCAGTTCTTC
NA | NA | TRBJ2-7 | TRBV27 | CASSLEARGYEQYF | TGTGCCAGCAGTTTAGAGGCAAGGGGGTACGAGCAGTACTTC
TRBD2 | once | TRBJ2-2 | TRBV28 | CASSLPKTSGNTGELFF | TGTGCCAGCAGTCTTCCGAAGACTAGCGGGAACACCGGGGAGCTGTTTTTT
TRBD2 | NA | TRBJ2-1 | TRBV5-1 | CASSLVGEGYVPLTSGSPWQQFF | TGCGCCAGCAGCTTGGTAGGGGAGGGTTACGTCCCACTCACTAGCGGGTCCCCGTGGCAGCAGTTCTTC
NA | NA | TRBJ2-4 | TRBV11-3 | CASSPRGHSAKNIQYF | TGTGCCAGCAGCCCCCGGGGCCACTCAGCCAAAAACATTCAGTACTTC
TRBD2 | NA | TRBJ2-1 | TRBV19 | CASSIGLAGYNEQFF | TGTGCCAGTAGTATAGGACTAGCGGGATACAATGAGCAGTTCTTC
NA | NA | TRBJ1-1 | TRBV10-2 | CASLMGTEAFF | TGCGCCAGCCTCATGGGTACTGAAGCTTTCTTT
NA | NA | TRBJ2-7 | TRBV4-3 | CASSQGETVLHEQYF | TGCGCCAGCAGCCAAGGGGAAACAGTTTTACACGAGCAGTACTTC
NA | few | TRBJ2-7 | TRBV27 | CASSFGSPYAEQYF | TGTGCCAGCAGTTTTGGCTCACCATATGCCGAGCAGTACTTC
NA | once | TRBJ2-1 | TRBV19 | CASSSLSEQFF | TGTGCCAGTAGTAGCCTAAGTGAGCAGTTCTTC
NA | once | TRBJ2-7 | TRBV27 | CASSLRAGLPYEQYF | TGTGCCAGCAGTTTACGGGCAGGGCTCCCCTACGAGCAGTACTTC
TRBD1 | NA | TRBJ1-1 | TRBV4-1 | CASSPRGQMDTEAFF | TGCGCCAGCAGCCCACGGGGACAGATGGACACTGAAGCTTTCTTT
NA | NA | TRBJ1-1 | TRBV27 | CASSITGIIMNTEAFF | TGTGCCAGCAGCATTACAGGGATCATAATGAACACTGAAGCTTTCTTT
NA | NA | TRBJ2-2 | TRBV19 | CASSPDGGAPVELFF | TGTGCCAGTAGCCCAGACGGCGGAGCACCGGTGGAGCTGTTTTTT
NA | few | TRBJ1-1 | TRBV25-1 | CASRGLNTEAFF | TGTGCCAGCAGAGGGTTGAACACTGAAGCTTTCTTT
NA | NA | TRBJ1-1 | TRBV7-6 | CASSPRGTEAFF | TGTGCCAGCAGTCCCAGGGGAACTGAAGCTTTCTTT
NA | NA | TRBJ1-1 | TRBV5-1 | CASSFLGYEFMNTEAFF | TGCGCCAGCAGCTTCCTAGGGTACGAGTTCATGAACACTGAAGCTTTCTTT
NA | NA | TRBJ1-4 | TRBV6-5 | CASSSGRGGINEKLFF | TGTGCCAGCAGTTCCGGCCGCGGAGGTATAAATGAAAAACTGTTTTTT
NA | NA | TRBJ2-1 | TRBV29-1 | CSVGTSFYSKNEQFF | TGCAGCGTAGGTACTAGTTTCTATTCGAAGAATGAGCAGTTCTTC
NA | many | TRBJ2-1 | TRBV29-1 | CSVEDPLMEAANNEQFF | TGCAGCGTTGAAGATCCCCTCATGGAGGCAGCTAACAATGAGCAGTTCTTC
NA | NA | TRBJ2-5 | TRBV7-3 | CASSTGTRYQETQYF | TGTGCCAGCAGCACCGGGACAAGGTACCAAGAGACCCAGTACTTC
NA | NA | TRBJ2-7 | TRBV11-2 | CASSWAPYEQYF | TGTGCCAGCAGCTGGGCACCCTACGAGCAGTACTTC
NA | NA | TRBJ2-7 | TRBV6-5 | CASSYSPGRYEQYF | TGTGCCAGCAGTTACTCGCCAGGGCGGTACGAGCAGTACTTC
TRBD2 | once | TRBJ2-7 | TRBV27 | CASSLSRLAGYEQYF | TGTGCCAGCAGTTTATCGAGGCTAGCGGGGTACGAGCAGTACTTC
TRBD1 | NA | TRBJ1-1 | TRBV30 | CAWSGQGAGSEAFF | TGTGCCTGGTCGGGACAGGGGGCCGGGTCTGAAGCTTTCTTT
TRBD1 | few | TRBJ1-5 | TRBV28 | CASSLVYRGARQPQHF | TGTGCCAGCAGTTTAGTCTACAGGGGCGCGAGGCAGCCCCAGCATTTT
NA | NA | TRBJ2-1 | TRBV10-3 | CAISEDSDEQFF | TGTGCCATCAGTGAGGATAGTGATGAGCAGTTCTTC
NA | once | TRBJ2-5 | TRBV27 | CASRQFGETQYF | TGTGCCAGCAGGCAGTTTGGGGAGACCCAGTACTTC